These 16 T cell receptor beta chains were all obtained from the same sample, sequenced in a study of breast tumors, draining lymph nodes, adjacent tissues. Axillary draining lymph nodes of breast cancer patients supplied the node samples. From the multiplex PCR reads, TCRdb called clonotypes with MiXCR, one entry per CDR3 protein. This sample has approximately 190,000 distinct CDR3 sequences; 30% to 40% occur once, and the top ten carry over 4%. Source material: axillary lymph node tissue. The receptor set was obtained from a female donor with breast cancer. Some clones in this sample may be carry-over from other donors' samples.

This clonotype appeared many times. The V gene is TRBV30, the J gene TRBJ2-1, with D unclear. Trimming removed 0 bases from V and 8 bases from J, with 8 bases in between. This CDR3 comprises 12 residues. Germline CDR1 GTSNPN, CDR2 SVGIG (reference sequence). CDR3 coding DNA: TGTGCCTGGAGTGTACAAGGACATGAGCAGTTCTTC. It translates to CAWSVQGHEQFF.

This clonotype occurred many times. The genes are TRBV19 and TRBJ1-5; perhaps TRBD1 as D (5 bases). The CDR3 totals 15 residues. The germline V gene has CDR1 LNHDA and CDR2 SQIVND (reference sequence). V was trimmed by 3 bases and J by 5 bases, leaving 14 bases between them. The CDR3 DNA reads as TGTGCCAGTAGTATTCTCGACAGTTTACATCAGCCCCAGCATTTT. Its translation: CASSILDSLHQPQHF.

Turning to this clonotype: A read error may explain this, as a much larger clone is one base away. V usage is TRBV7-9 and J usage is TRBJ2-1; TRBD2 matches 8 bases. CDR3 length equals 15 residues. The V gene end was trimmed by 5 bases and the J gene end by 8 bases; junction bases not matched to a gene: 11. Germline-derived CDR1 and CDR2 are SEHNR and FQNEAQ (reference sequence). Written as DNA, the CDR3 is TGTGCCAGCAGCCACCTCACGGGAGGGTACGATGAGCAGTTCTTC. This translates into CASSHLTGGYDEQFF. The variable domain in full, with the rest retrieved from reference TRBV7-9 and TRBJ2-1, is DTGVSQNPRHKITKRGQNVTFRCDPISEHNRLYWYRQTLGQGPEFLTYFQNEAQLEKSRLLSDRFSAERPKGSFSTLEIQRTEQGDSAMYLCASSHLTGGYDEQFFGPGTRLTVL.

This clonotype was recorded a few times. V and J are TRBV18 and TRBJ2-1; TRBD2 might be the D (5 bases). The CDR3 is 14 amino acids. Germline V gene lookup returns CDR1 KGHSH and CDR2 LQKENI. Deletions cut 1 base from V and 8 bases from J, with 12 bases between. This CDR3 reads CASSPLASSDEQFF. The CDR3 DNA follows: TGTGCCAGCTCACCACTGGCTAGCAGCGATGAGCAGTTCTTC. Full variable domain (missing parts from reference TRBV18 and TRBJ2-1): NAGVMQNPRHLVRRRGQEARLRCSPMKGHSHVYWYRQLPEEGLKFMVYLQKENIIDESGMPKERFSAEFPKEGPSILRIQQVVRGDSAAYFCASSPLASSDEQFFGPGTRLTVL.

This clonotype has ten or more counts. The rearrangement joins TRBV12-3 or TRBV12-4 to TRBJ2-5; unclear D gene. The germline V and J ends were trimmed by 3 bases and 4 bases, with 3 bases remaining between them. The CDR3 has 11 amino acids. CDR3 sequence reads: CASSFRETQYF. The CDR3 DNA reads TGTGCCAGCAGTTTCAGAGAGACCCAGTACTTC.

There are many counts of this clonotype. The V call is TRBV6-5, the J call TRBJ2-3, with D possibly TRBD2 on 5 matching bases. This CDR3 is 13 amino acids long. Trimming removed 8 bases from V and 2 bases from J, with 11 bases in between. CDR1 and CDR2 (germline): MNHEY, SVGAGI. CDR3 amino acids: CASCQRFTDTQYF. The CDR3 nucleotides read TGTGCCAGCTGTCAGCGGTTCACAGATACGCAGTATTTT.

This clonotype was seen ten or more times. The chain couples TRBV7-2 to TRBJ2-5, with 11 bases aligning to TRBD2. V trimming: 2 bases; J trimming: 5 bases; junction bases outside the gene matches: 10. Germline CDR1 and CDR2: SGHTA and FQGNSA. This CDR3 has 17 amino acids. The CDR3 bases are TGTGCCAGCAGCTTAACGAGACTAGCGGGGAGGAGTGAGACCCAGTACTTC. Translated, it gives CASSLTRLAGRSETQYF.

The rearrangement joins TRBV20-1 to TRBJ2-1; the D is unclear. The V gene's germline CDR1 is DFQATT and CDR2 SNEGSKA (reference sequence). The CDR3 is 10 amino acids. Between the trimmed V and J ends, which lost 4 bases and 7 bases, there was a span of 5 bases. The CDR3 is CSAKRNEQFF. The DNA for the CDR3 is TGCAGTGCTAAAAGGAATGAGCAGTTCTTC.

Comments on this clonotype: Being one base from a much bigger clone, this may be a read error. The gene calls are TRBV5-6 and TRBJ2-1; D is possibly TRBD2 (6 bases). CDR1 is SGHDT, CDR2 YYEEEE, per germline. The CDR3 is 13 amino acids. The V gene lost 3 bases and the J gene lost 12 bases, with 16 bases spanning the gap. CDR3 loop: CASSWTNGDGQFF. Here the CDR3 DNA reads TGTGCCAGCAGCTGGACTAACGGAGATGGGCAGTTCTTC.

This clonotype was counted a few times. A much more abundant neighbour one base away suggests this may be a read error. The chain couples TRBV7-2 to TRBJ2-5; 11 bases match TRBD2. The germline V gene encodes CDR1 SGHTA and CDR2 FQGNSA. There are 15 residues in the CDR3. The CDR3 nucleotides are TGTGCCAGCAGCTTCATACTAGCGGGAGTGGAGACCCAGCACTTC. Translating it yields CASSFILAGVETQHF.

J is TRBJ2-6 and V is TRBV5-5, with D hard to call. This CDR3 has 14 residues. V shed 0 bases and J shed 4 bases, with 5 bases lying between them. Germline loops: CDR1 SGHKS, CDR2 YYEKEE (reference sequence). DNA of the CDR3: TGTGCCAGCAGCTTGGACCCGGGGGCCAACGTCCTGACTTTC. This codes for CASSLDPGANVLTF.

A remark on this clonotype: The CDR3 does not close with the conserved phenylalanine or tryptophan, likely indicating a read error. No DNA is shown, since the ends of the CDR3 on it are uncertain; the CDR3 is the one TCRdb lists. The rearrangement uses TRBV9 and TRBJ1-4; the table names TRBD1, a call not compared with the DNA. Germline V gene lookup returns CDR1 SGDLS and CDR2 YYNGEE. The CDR3 is 8 amino acids long, termini counted. Here the CDR3 reads CASSVRTG.

This clonotype was recorded a few times. The chain combines TRBV6-1 with TRBJ2-5; D is perhaps TRBD2 (7 bases). Germline V gene lookup returns CDR1 MNHNS and CDR2 SASEGT. The V gene lost 5 bases and the J gene lost 5 bases, with 15 bases spanning the gap. This CDR3 comprises 14 residues. CDR3 sequence reads: CASSTARGGETQYF. The CDR3, as DNA: TGTGCCAGCAGTACGGCTAGGGGGGGGGAGACCCAGTACTTC.

This clonotype came up many times. V and J are TRBV28 and TRBJ1-5; D unclear. This CDR3 comprises 13 residues. V gave up 8 bases and J gave up 4 bases, with 12 bases separating them. CDR1 and CDR2 from the germline V gene are MDHEN and SYDVKM. CDR3 nucleotides: TGTGCCAGCGGATCGACGGCAAATCAGCCCCAGCATTTT. As protein: CASGSTANQPQHF.

This clonotype was picked up many times. This chain links TRBV18 with TRBJ2-5, with no clear D. Per the germline V gene, CDR1 is KGHSH and CDR2 is LQKENI. The CDR3 sequence is 13 residues long. The V and J ends lost 8 bases and 5 bases respectively, with 15 bases between them. The CDR3 DNA reads TGTGCCAGCAGCTTAGGTCTGGTCGAGACCCAGTACTTC. Translation: CASSLGLVETQYF. The entire variable domain, with the rest obtained from reference TRBV18 and TRBJ2-5, is as follows: NAGVMQNPRHLVRRRGQEARLRCSPMKGHSHVYWYRQLPEEGLKFMVYLQKENIIDESGMPKERFSAEFPKEGPSILRIQQVVRGDSAAYFCASSLGLVETQYFGPGTRLLVL.

This clonotype was counted between two and nine times. The V and J genes are TRBV18 and TRBJ2-5; 8 positions agree with TRBD2. This CDR3 spans 15 amino acids. Losses at the gene ends were 0 bases for V and 4 bases for J; bases not matched to a gene: 4. Germline CDR1 and CDR2: KGHSH and LQKENI. CDR3: CASSPPFREGETQYF. CDR3 sequence (DNA): TGTGCCAGCTCACCACCATTTCGGGAGGGAGAGACCCAGTACTTC.